Shown below are 30 T cell receptor beta chains from a single sample sequenced in a study of blood T cell repertoires in COVID-19. The data were produced by immunoSEQ multiplex PCR, yet TCRdb's version contains in-frame clones alone and is incomplete. The sample carries roughly 260,000 clones, around 90% recorded once. Sequenced material: PBMCs or T cells enriched from blood (not recorded which). The receptors were gathered from a human donor in a cohort exposed to, infected with or recovered from COVID-19 (not recorded which). The donor label of this sample is uncertain.

The V and J genes are TRBV12-5 and TRBJ1-3; D perhaps matches TRBD1 (5 bases). Trimming pared 9 bases from V and 2 bases from J, leaving 26 bases between. This CDR3 has 18 amino acids. CDR1 and CDR2 (germline): LGHNT, FRNRAP. This CDR3 is CARYPLSPTASAGNTIYF. The CDR3 DNA sequence: TGTGCTAGATACCCACTATCCCCGACAGCGAGCGCTGGAAACACCATATATTTT.

This rearrangement joins TRBV11-2 to TRBJ2-7; D possibly corresponds to TRBD2 (6 bases). Per germline, CDR1 SGHAT and CDR2 FQNNGV. Trimming shortened V by 0 bases and J by 5 bases, and 14 bases separated the two germline ends. This CDR3 is 15 amino acids long. This chain's CDR3 is CASSLERDSDDEQYF. The CDR3 nucleotides are TGTGCCAGCAGCTTAGAAAGGGACTCCGACGACGAGCAGTACTTC. The full variable domain, completed using reference TRBV11-2 and TRBJ2-7, is EAGVAQSPRYKIIEKRQSVAFWCNPISGHATLYWYQQILGQGPKLLIQFQNNGVVDDSQLPKDRFSAERLKGVDSTLKIQPAKLEDSAVYLCASSLERDSDDEQYFGPGTRLTVT.

The chain uses TRBV24-1 and TRBJ2-3; the D gene is possibly TRBD2 (7 bases). V was shortened by 4 bases and J by 2 bases, with 15 bases between the two germline ends. Germline assignment: CDR1 KGHDR and CDR2 SFDVKD. The CDR3 length is 16 residues. The CDR3 here is CATSDQGGGSTDTQYF. In DNA, the CDR3 is TGTGCCACCAGTGACCAAGGGGGGGGGTCCACAGATACGCAGTATTTT.

The chain employs TRBV18 and TRBJ1-1; maybe TRBD1 (5 bases). The ends were cut back, 6 bases at V and 3 bases at J, with 17 bases in the middle. Per the germline V gene, CDR1 is KGHSH and CDR2 is LQKENI. CDR3 length equals 15 residues. The CDR3 is CASSRGTSGDTEAFF. DNA of the CDR3: TGTGCCAGCTCTCGGGGGACCTCCGGGGACACTGAAGCTTTCTTT.

This clone was seen more than once but under ten times. Other DNA sequences in this specimen translate into the identical CDR3. This sequence joins TRBV12-3 or TRBV12-4 and TRBJ1-1, with D unclear. This CDR3 comprises 13 residues. The V and J ends lost 3 bases and 1 base respectively, with 6 bases between them. CDR3 residues: CASSLRGNTEAFF. In nucleotides, the CDR3 is TGTGCCAGCAGTTTGCGGGGGAACACTGAAGCTTTCTTT.

The chain uses TRBV6-4 and TRBJ2-1; 9 bases map to TRBD1. The germline V gene encodes CDR1 MRHNA and CDR2 SNTAGT. The CDR3 runs 16 residues. V was pared by 0 bases and J by 3 bases, with 3 bases of the junction left unmatched. The DNA for the CDR3 is TGTGCCAGCAGTGACTCTATGACAGGGGGCTACAATGAGCAGTTCTTC. The encoded protein is CASSDSMTGGYNEQFF.

The chain recombines TRBV6-2 or TRBV6-3 with TRBJ2-3, with TRBD1 matching over 7 bases. The length of the CDR3 is 16 residues. The germline CDR1 and CDR2 sequences are MNHEY and SVGEGT. The V gene end was trimmed by 0 bases and the J gene end by 2 bases; junction bases not matched to a gene: 5. CDR3 amino acids: CASSYSKGAFTDTQYF. CDR3 nucleotides: TGTGCCAGCAGTTACTCGAAGGGGGCCTTCACAGATACGCAGTATTTT.

J is TRBJ2-3 and V is TRBV5-6; tentatively, D is TRBD2 (7 bases). The CDR3 loop spans 18 amino acids. Germline-derived CDR1 and CDR2 are SGHDT and YYEEEE. The V end was cut by 0 bases, the J end by 3 bases, with 20 bases between. The CDR3 DNA reads as TGTGCCAGCAGCTTGGCAGAGTTTGGGGGGGCCTCGACAGATACGCAGTATTTT. Protein: CASSLAEFGGASTDTQYF.

CDR3 sequence: CASSFRGFEPLHF. The CDR3 bases are TGTGCCAGCAGTTTTCGCGGATTCGAACCCCTCCACTTT. This sequence joins TRBV12-3 or TRBV12-4 and TRBJ1-6; D unresolved. This CDR3 is built from 13 residues. V gave up 3 bases and J gave up 12 bases, with 12 bases separating them.

This sequence joins TRBV9 and TRBJ2-7, with D perhaps TRBD2 (6 bases). Germline-derived CDR1 and CDR2 are SGDLS and YYNGEE. The CDR3 contains 16 residues. Trimming took 0 bases from V and 3 from J, leaving 16 bases between them. CDR3 protein: CASSVGVGGTLYEQYF. The CDR3 bases are TGTGCCAGCAGCGTAGGGGTGGGGGGTACCCTCTACGAGCAGTACTTC.

A single count supports this clone. The chain recombines TRBV19 with TRBJ2-1; D ambiguous. This CDR3 region has 15 residues. In germline, CDR1 is LNHDA, CDR2 SQIVND (reference sequence). The V and J ends lost 3 bases and 3 bases respectively, with 12 bases between them. The CDR3 here is CASSIKTPRYNEQFF. CDR3 DNA sequence: TGTGCCAGTAGTATCAAAACGCCGCGCTACAATGAGCAGTTCTTC.

The rearrangement links TRBV10-3 to TRBJ1-5; D ambiguous. The germline V gene has CDR1 ENHRY and CDR2 SYGVKD. Trimming took off 8 bases at V and 5 bases at J, with 10 bases between the two ends. The CDR3 totals 12 residues. DNA of the CDR3: TGTGCCATCGGAGGGATTGATCAGCCCCAGCATTTT. It codes for CAIGGIDQPQHF.

The V and J genes are TRBV7-2 and TRBJ2-1; TRBD1 agrees at 8 bases. The CDR3 covers 15 residues. The V gene end was trimmed by 6 bases and the J gene end by 7 bases; junction bases not matched to a gene: 11. Germline CDR1 is SGHTA and CDR2 is FQGNSA. The DNA of the CDR3 is TGTGCCAGCAGGCAAAGGGTCCAGGGGGCAAATGAGCAGTTCTTC. It codes for CASRQRVQGANEQFF. Full variable domain (rest looked up from reference TRBV7-2 and TRBJ2-1): GAGVSQSPSNKVTEKGKDVELRCDPISGHTALYWYRQSLGQGLEFLIYFQGNSAPDKSGLPSDRFSAERTGGSVSTLTIQRTQQEDSAVYLCASRQRVQGANEQFFGPGTRLTVL.

The chain has TRBV20-1 and TRBJ2-7; weak D call: TRBD1 (7 bases). The CDR3 runs to 16 residues. V was trimmed by 3 bases and J by 0 bases, leaving 18 bases between them. CDR1 and CDR2 from the germline V gene are DFQATT and SNEGSKA (reference sequence). The CDR3 region has the DNA TGCAGTGCTAGTGGGACTGAGGGACAGAGCTCCTACGAGCAGTACTTC. Protein product: CSASGTEGQSSYEQYF.

J is TRBJ2-7 and V is TRBV28, with TRBD1 matching over 8 bases. Germline assignment: CDR1 MDHEN and CDR2 SYDVKM. The CDR3 length is 15 residues. Trimming at V came to 6 bases and at J to 0 bases, leaving 7 bases not matched to a gene. DNA for the CDR3: TGTGCCAGCAGCCCAGGGACAGGCACCTCCTACGAGCAGTACTTC. This sequence encodes CASSPGTGTSYEQYF.

The V call is TRBV5-1, the J call TRBJ1-4; D is possibly TRBD1 (6 bases). Trimming stripped 4 bases from V and 8 bases from J, with 15 bases between. From germline, CDR1 is SGHRS and CDR2 YFSETQ. The CDR3 has 14 amino acids. The CDR3 here is CASSRGARGEKLFF. For the CDR3, the DNA is TGCGCCAGCAGCCGGGGGGCCCGCGGAGAAAAACTGTTTTTT.

This clone showed up just once. This chain links TRBV4-1 with TRBJ2-7, with TRBD1 matching 7 bases. The J segment lost 2 bases and the V segment lost 3 bases, leaving 1 base of the junction unmatched. The CDR3 covers 13 residues. The germline V gene encodes CDR1 MGHRA and CDR2 YSYEKL. CDR3 bases: TGCGCCAGCAGCCAGGACAGGACCTACGAGCAGTACTTC. This codes for CASSQDRTYEQYF.

This clone was seen repeatedly, ten times or more. This chain joins TRBV7-2 and TRBJ1-2; possible D gene TRBD1, 6 bases. Germline assignment: CDR1 SGHTA and CDR2 FQGNSA. The CDR3 sequence is 14 residues long. Trimming stripped 5 bases from V and 2 bases from J, with 12 bases between. CDR3 region: CASSPTTGNYGYTF. CDR3 coding DNA: TGTGCCAGCAGCCCAACAACAGGGAACTATGGCTACACCTTC.

V and J are TRBV6-4 and TRBJ2-6; TRBD1 aligns across 8 bases. CDR1 and CDR2 (germline): MRHNA, SNTAGT. The CDR3 spans 18 residues. The V gene end was trimmed by 0 bases and the J gene end by 4 bases; junction bases not matched to a gene: 8. The CDR3: CASSDSGQGGSGANVLTF. The CDR3 DNA follows: TGTGCCAGCAGTGACTCTGGACAGGGAGGTTCGGGGGCCAACGTCCTGACTTTC.

The genes are TRBV6-5 and TRBJ2-1, with 10 bases fitting TRBD2. The CDR3 is made up of 16 amino acids. The V segment lost 2 bases and the J segment 9 bases; nucleotides outside the gene matches: 10. Germline V CDR1 and CDR2: MNHEY, SVGAGI. Written as DNA, the CDR3 is TGTGCCAGCAGTTACCTGAGCGGGGGGGCCGGCGGTGAGCAGTTCTTC. It codes for CASSYLSGGAGGEQFF.

This chain links TRBV5-4 with TRBJ2-5; D unresolved. CDR1 is SGHNT, CDR2 YYREEE, per germline (reference sequence). V was trimmed by 4 bases and J by 1 base, leaving 8 bases between them. The CDR3 has 13 residues. The CDR3 region has the DNA TGTGCCAGCAGCCCCCAAGCCCAAGAGACCCAGTACTTC. Translation: CASSPQAQETQYF.

The chain recombines TRBV10-2 with TRBJ1-2, with TRBD1 as a possible D gene (6 bases). The germline gives CDR1 WSHSY, CDR2 SAAADI. This CDR3 contains 12 residues. V lost 4 bases to trimming and J lost 7 bases, with 10 bases between them. The CDR3: CASSVRGSGYTF. CDR3 in DNA: TGCGCCAGCAGTGTCAGGGGAAGTGGCTACACCTTC.

The chain combines TRBV5-4 with TRBJ2-7, with TRBD1 matching 7 bases. The CDR3 is made up of 14 amino acids. V trimming: 5 bases; J trimming: 1 base; junction bases outside the gene matches: 6. Per the germline V gene, CDR1 is SGHNT and CDR2 is YYREEE (reference sequence). CDR3 sequence: CASSRTGKSYEQYF. The DNA of the CDR3 is TGTGCCAGCAGTAGGACAGGCAAATCCTACGAGCAGTACTTC.

This clone was picked up one time. The chain employs TRBV7-9 and TRBJ2-7, with TRBD2 identical over 10 bases. Trimming removed 3 bases from V and 12 bases from J; junction bases left unmatched: 8. CDR1 and CDR2 (germline): SEHNR, FQNEAQ (reference sequence). The CDR3 is made up of 13 amino acids. CDR3 coding DNA: TGTGCCAGCAGCTTTGCCACTAGCGGGGTCTGGTACTTC. Translated: CASSFATSGVWYF.

The rearrangement links TRBV7-9 to TRBJ2-7, with 9 bases aligning to TRBD1. CDR3 length equals 18 residues. The V segment lost 6 bases and the J segment 0 bases; nucleotides outside the gene matches: 15. Germline CDR1 is SEHNR and CDR2 is FQNEAQ (reference sequence). CDR3 in amino acids: CASSPGTGFFGSSYEQYF. CDR3 in DNA: TGTGCCAGCAGTCCCGGGACAGGGTTCTTTGGGTCCTCCTACGAGCAGTACTTC.

This clone was seen once. CDR3 amino acids: CASSTQQETYEQYF. The CDR3 DNA sequence: TGTGCCAGCAGCACCCAACAGGAGACCTACGAGCAGTACTTC. The V and J genes are TRBV5-6 and TRBJ2-7, with a weak D call TRBD1 (5 bases). Looked up from germline, CDR1 is SGHDT and CDR2 is YYEEEE. Trimming shortened V by 4 bases and J by 2 bases, and 13 bases separated the two germline ends. This CDR3 has 14 amino acids.

The chain couples TRBV5-8 to TRBJ2-1, with D perhaps matching TRBD1 (5 bases). Deletions cut 0 bases from V and 5 bases from J, with 12 bases between. This CDR3 has 15 residues. Germline values: CDR1 SGHTS, CDR2 YDEGEE. CDR3 in DNA: TGTGCCAGCAGCTTGGCCAGGGTCCGGAACAATGAGCAGTTCTTC. As protein: CASSLARVRNNEQFF.

The chain uses TRBV2 and TRBJ1-5; D is ambiguous. Per the germline V gene, CDR1 is SNHLY and CDR2 is FYNNEI. Trimming cost V 7 bases and J 6 bases, with 13 bases left between them. This CDR3 contains 13 residues. The CDR3 DNA reads TGTGCCAGCAACGGCCGGGAGGGTCAGCCCCAGCATTTT. This codes for CASNGREGQPQHF.

V is TRBV11-2 and J is TRBJ1-2; 8 bases map to TRBD1. The germline V gene encodes CDR1 SGHAT and CDR2 FQNNGV. This CDR3 comprises 12 residues. Trimming took 8 bases from V and 8 from J; bases not matched to a gene: 7. Written as DNA, the CDR3 is TGTGCCAGCTCAGGGGGCGCAGAGGGCTACACCTTC. Translating it yields CASSGGAEGYTF.

V and J are TRBV7-2 and TRBJ2-7, with TRBD2 identical over 9 bases. Trimming at V came to 6 bases and at J to 4 bases, leaving 7 bases not matched to a gene. This CDR3 is built from 14 residues. Germline-derived CDR1 and CDR2 are SGHTA and FQGNSA. CDR3 loop: CASSSGLARYEQYF. CDR3 nucleotides: TGTGCCAGCAGTTCCGGACTAGCGAGATACGAGCAGTACTTC. The whole variable domain, remainder taken from reference TRBV7-2 and TRBJ2-7, is GAGVSQSPSNKVTEKGKDVELRCDPISGHTALYWYRQSLGQGLEFLIYFQGNSAPDKSGLPSDRFSAERTGGSVSTLTIQRTQQEDSAVYLCASSSGLARYEQYFGPGTRLTVT.